This TCR beta chain was profiled in a study of CD8+CD57+ T cells in acquired aplastic anemia. For the study at large: Healthy donor CD4+ samples were sequenced to a depth that averaged around 9.8 million reads.

Findings and limits, study-wide: It was found that twenty-nine CD8+ CDR3 sequences were shared between patients and controls. For CD8+ Simpson's diversity, patients and controls showed no significant difference.

The CDR3 contains 15 residues. CDR1 is SEHNR and CDR2 is FQNEAQ in the germline V gene (reference sequence). V was clipped by 5 bases and J by 3 bases; unmatched bases: 6. Genomic DNA, serving as template, underwent TCR beta VDJ and CDR3 profiling. TCRdb re-analysed the reads in MiXCR, keeping a single row per CDR3 protein. The sample carries about 220,000 distinct CDR3 sequences, about a third recorded once. This clonotype was observed many times. The antigen is undetermined. The sample comprised sorted CD4+, CD8+, or CD8+CD57+ T cells (not recorded which) from PBMCs. The source is a human donor in good health, serving as a control. This chain links TRBV7-9 with TRBJ2-1, with 8 bases that match TRBD2. The CDR3 coding sequence is TGTGCCAGCAGCAAAACTAGCGGCCTCTACAATGAGCAGTTCTTC. It codes for CASSKTSGLYNEQFF.